These 14 T cell receptor beta chains share one sample of origin, sequenced in a study of cytomegalovirus exposure and HLA in healthy donors. The PCR contained 60 Vbeta and 13 Jbeta primers. Using immunoSEQ multiplex PCR, the repertoire was profiled, and TCRdb retains in-frame clones only, with some absent. The data hold about 160,000 clones, with about four fifths observed a single time. Material: PBMCs. The receptors shown here come from a male donor in good health and CMV-seropositive.

The V call is TRBV29-1, the J call TRBJ2-1; possibly TRBD2 for D (6 bases). V gave up 3 bases and J gave up 5 bases, with 8 bases separating them. This CDR3 is 12 amino acids long. Germline assignment: CDR1 SQVTM and CDR2 ANQGSEA. CDR3: CSVDRGNNEQFF. CDR3 nucleotides: TGCAGCGTTGATCGCGGGAACAATGAGCAGTTCTTC.

This clone occurred once. The chain links TRBV6-5 to TRBJ2-5; unclear D gene. With the DNA end fitting TRBJ2-7 better, the J assignment may be wrong. CDR1 is MNHEY and CDR2 is SVGAGI in the germline V gene. This CDR3 has 14 residues. CDR3 nucleotides: TGTGCCAGCAGTTACGGTGGGGACTCCTACGAGCAGTACTTC. It is translated as CASSYGGDSYEQYF.

A single count supports this clone. V and J are TRBV28 and TRBJ2-3, with TRBD2 identical over 9 bases. CDR3 length: 14 amino acids. The V segment lost 3 bases and the J segment 6 bases; nucleotides outside the gene matches: 4. CDR1 and CDR2 (germline): MDHEN, SYDVKM. The CDR3 here is CASSLTSGRDTQYF. CDR3 nucleotides: TGTGCCAGCAGTTTGACTAGCGGAAGGGATACGCAGTATTTT.

A word on this clone: One end of the junction fails to match germline, which may point to a read error. The CDR3 region has the DNA TGTGCCACCAGTCTACGAGCTGAGGCCGAGCAGTACTTC. This encodes CATSLRAEAEQYF. The genes are TRBV27 and TRBJ2-7; D is undetermined. This CDR3 region has 13 residues. Germline-derived CDR1 and CDR2 are MNHEY and SMNVEV (reference sequence).

J is TRBJ1-2 and V is TRBV25-1; the match to TRBD1 covers 12 bases. The CDR3 totals 17 residues. Germline V gene lookup returns CDR1 MGHDK and CDR2 SYGVNS. With V trimmed by 7 bases and J by 4 bases, 13 bases remained unmatched. CDR3 in amino acids: CASNPGDRGRLGYGYTF. CDR3 nucleotides: TGTGCCAGCAACCCAGGGGACAGGGGGCGCTTAGGCTATGGCTACACCTTC.

Concerning this clone: One end of the junction does not line up with germline, which may come from a read error. The chain joins TRBV14 to TRBJ2-3, with 10 bases matching TRBD2. Germline CDR1 reads SGHDN; CDR2 reads FVKESK. This CDR3 spans 14 amino acids. In DNA form, the CDR3 reads TGTGCCAGCAGTCAAGCGGGAGGGCAGGGTACGCAGTATTTT. It yields the protein CASSQAGGQGTQYF.

The rearrangement uses TRBV7-6 and TRBJ2-3; the D gene is possibly TRBD1 (6 bases). The germline gives CDR1 SGHVS, CDR2 FNYEAQ. This CDR3 spans 15 amino acids. Trimming left V 1 base short and J 5 bases short, with 13 bases between. CDR3 protein: CASSLGGQGIDTQYF. CDR3 bases: TGTGCCAGCAGCTTAGGAGGGCAGGGGATAGATACGCAGTATTTT.

The chain employs TRBV7-9 and TRBJ2-3; D gene uncertain. This CDR3 comprises 13 residues. CDR1 is SEHNR, CDR2 FQNEAQ, per germline (reference sequence). Trimming removed 3 bases from V and 4 bases from J, with 8 bases in between. CDR3 protein: CASSLLQADTQYF. The CDR3 DNA reads TGTGCCAGCAGCTTGTTACAAGCAGATACGCAGTATTTT.

For this clone: Other DNA sequences in this specimen translate into the identical CDR3. This rearrangement joins TRBV9 to TRBJ1-5; 9 bases fit TRBD1. Germline loops: CDR1 SGDLS, CDR2 YYNGEE. The CDR3 covers 15 residues. The trim removed 2 bases at V and 4 bases at J, leaving 4 bases unmatched. The DNA of the CDR3 is TGTGCCAGCAGCGTCGGGGGACAGGGTAATCAGCCCCAGCATTTT. This codes for CASSVGGQGNQPQHF.

The chain uses TRBV4-3 and TRBJ1-1; 8 nucleotides agree with TRBD1. V lost 0 bases to trimming and J lost 8 bases; unmatched junction nucleotides: 2. The germline gives CDR1 LGHNA, CDR2 YSLEER. CDR3 length: 13 residues. The chain's CDR3 is CASSQDWDREAFF. The CDR3 DNA is TGCGCCAGCAGCCAAGATTGGGACAGGGAAGCTTTCTTT.

The chain has TRBV7-2 and TRBJ1-1; D is unclear. Deletions cut 1 base from V and 4 bases from J, with 7 bases between. The CDR3 extends over 13 amino acids. Germline CDR1 reads SGHTA; CDR2 reads FQGNSA. The CDR3 region is CASSLERFTEAFF. Here the CDR3 DNA reads TGTGCCAGCAGCTTAGAGCGTTTCACTGAAGCTTTCTTT.

This clone was counted once. V is TRBV5-1 and J is TRBJ1-1, with 8 bases lining up with TRBD1. V was clipped by 0 bases and J by 0 bases; unmatched bases: 4. The CDR3 is made up of 16 amino acids. CDR1 and CDR2 from the germline V gene are SGHRS and YFSETQ. In nucleotides, the CDR3 is TGCGCCAGCAGCTTGGGACAGGGGAAGATGAACACTGAAGCTTTCTTT. This sequence encodes CASSLGQGKMNTEAFF.

This chain joins TRBV27 and TRBJ2-5, with D uncertain. The DNA end is a closer match to TRBJ2-7, so the J assignment may be wrong. CDR3 length: 13 residues. CDR1 and CDR2 (germline): MNHEY, SMNVEV (reference sequence). Here the CDR3 DNA reads TGTGCCAGCAGTTTAGGTCAGTACTACGAGCAGTACTTC. As protein: CASSLGQYYEQYF.

This clone was found once. CDR3 nucleotide sequence: TGTGCCAGCAGCTTAAGGCCCCTAGGAGACTATGGCTACACCTTC. It codes for CASSLRPLGDYGYTF. The genes are TRBV7-9 and TRBJ1-2, with D unclear. V gave up 2 bases and J gave up 3 bases, with 13 bases separating them. The CDR3 is 15 residues long. The germline gives CDR1 SEHNR, CDR2 FQNEAQ (reference sequence).